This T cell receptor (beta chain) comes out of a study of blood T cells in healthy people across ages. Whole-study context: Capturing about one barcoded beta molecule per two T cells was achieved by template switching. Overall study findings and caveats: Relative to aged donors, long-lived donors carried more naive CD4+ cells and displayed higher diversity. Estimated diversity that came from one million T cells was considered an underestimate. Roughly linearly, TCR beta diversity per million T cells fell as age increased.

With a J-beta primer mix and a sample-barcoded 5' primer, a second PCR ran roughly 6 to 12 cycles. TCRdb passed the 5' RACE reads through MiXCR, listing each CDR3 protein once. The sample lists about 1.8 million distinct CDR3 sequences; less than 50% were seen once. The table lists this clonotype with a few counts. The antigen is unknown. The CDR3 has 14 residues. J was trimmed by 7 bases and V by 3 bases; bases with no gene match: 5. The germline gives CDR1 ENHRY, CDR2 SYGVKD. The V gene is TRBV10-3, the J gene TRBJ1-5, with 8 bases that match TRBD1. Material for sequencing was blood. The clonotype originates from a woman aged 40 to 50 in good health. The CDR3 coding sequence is TGTGCCATCAGTGAAGCTGGACAGGGACAGCCCCAGCATTTT. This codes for CAISEAGQGQPQHF.